Below, 14 T cell receptor beta chains from the same sample are listed, as sequenced in a study of blood T cell repertoires in COVID-19. The assay was immunoSEQ multiplex PCR, and TCRdb's table has in-frame clones only and misses some. Of around 420,000 clones listed, roughly 87% were seen once; the top ten hold around 1.9%. The specimen was PBMCs or T cells enriched from blood (not recorded which). Receptor source: a woman aged 40 to 50 with acute COVID-19.

This clone showed up just a few times. The gene calls are TRBV3-1 (or the pseudogene TRBV3-2) and TRBJ1-6, with 8 bases identical to TRBD1. V gave up 2 bases and J gave up 7 bases; unmatched junction bases: 4. Germline V gene sequence: CDR1 LGHDT, CDR2 YNNKEL (reference sequence). CDR3 size: 15 residues. CDR3 residues: CASSQTGTGNSPLHF. The CDR3 region has the DNA TGTGCCAGCAGCCAAACCGGGACAGGCAATTCACCCCTCCACTTT.

J is TRBJ2-4 and V is TRBV5-1; D is uncertain. Trimming cost V 0 bases and J 5 bases, with 9 bases left between them. The CDR3 length is 14 residues. Germline lookup yields CDR1 SGHRS and CDR2 YFSETQ. The CDR3 DNA follows: TGCGCCAGCAGCTTGGGTGGGCGCGAAAACATTCAGTACTTC. Protein product: CASSLGGRENIQYF.

The chain has TRBV6-5 and TRBJ2-1; the match to TRBD2 covers 12 bases. Germline loops: CDR1 MNHEY, CDR2 SVGAGI. Trimming removed 8 bases from V and 3 bases from J; junction bases left unmatched: 5. The CDR3 covers 15 residues. The CDR3 DNA reads as TGTGCCAGCGGACTAGCGGGGCTTATCTACAATGAGCAGTTCTTC. This gives the protein CASGLAGLIYNEQFF.

In its sample, this clone was seen once. The chain is built from TRBV19 and TRBJ2-1, with D possibly being TRBD2 (5 bases). In germline, CDR1 is LNHDA, CDR2 SQIVND (reference sequence). The CDR3 totals 13 residues. The V and J ends lost 5 bases and 7 bases respectively, with 12 bases between them. This CDR3 is CASSFRRGNEQFF. As DNA, the CDR3 is TGTGCCAGTAGTTTCCGACGGGGAAATGAGCAGTTCTTC.

This sequence joins TRBV30 and TRBJ1-3; D might be TRBD1 (6 bases). The CDR3 consists of 13 residues. Germline-derived CDR1 and CDR2 are GTSNPN and SVGIG (reference sequence). V lost 4 bases to trimming and J lost 0 bases, with 7 bases between them. The DNA for the CDR3 is TGTGCCTGGAACAGGGACTCTGGAAACACCATATATTTT. It yields the protein CAWNRDSGNTIYF.

The gene calls are TRBV30 and TRBJ1-1; D ambiguous. CDR1 and CDR2 from the germline V gene are GTSNPN and SVGIG (reference sequence). The CDR3 is 15 residues long. The V end was cut by 0 bases, the J end by 3 bases, with 14 bases between. The CDR3 DNA follows: TGTGCCTGGAGTGTAGAGTGGGGAGCGGACACTGAAGCTTTCTTT. Translation: CAWSVEWGADTEAFF.

On this clone: The DNA is left out, because the CDR3 cannot be placed on it with certainty; the CDR3 is given as TCRdb lists it. The V gene is TRBV21-1, the J gene TRBJ2-6; the table names TRBD1, a call not compared with the DNA. TRBV21-1 is a pseudogene. The CDR3 spans 21 residues, counting both ends. The CDR3 sequence is CASSPLKRQGYRCSGANVLTF.

The chain combines TRBV12-3 or TRBV12-4 with TRBJ1-3, with a possible D match to TRBD1 (6 bases). The CDR3 loop spans 12 amino acids. V was clipped by 10 bases and J by 15 bases, with 22 bases between them. The CDR3 reads CATRGGRTPGYF. DNA of the CDR3: TGTGCCACCAGGGGAGGGAGGACTCCGGGATATTTT.

V usage is TRBV14 and J usage is TRBJ1-2, with 7 bases identical to TRBD1. The CDR3 is made up of 15 amino acids. The germline gives CDR1 SGHDN, CDR2 FVKESK. The junction had 9 bases not matched to a gene; V was cut back by 4 bases and J by 4 bases. This CDR3 is CASSLYKTGVYGYTF. In DNA form, the CDR3 reads TGTGCCAGCAGCCTCTATAAAACAGGGGTCTATGGCTACACCTTC.

The rearrangement links TRBV5-1 to TRBJ2-7; D is unclear. This CDR3 has 13 amino acids. Germline CDR1 SGHRS, CDR2 YFSETQ. V shed 0 bases and J shed 6 bases, with 10 bases lying between them. CDR3 residues: CASSLASASEQYF. In DNA form, the CDR3 reads TGCGCCAGCAGCTTGGCCAGCGCGTCCGAGCAGTACTTC.

The chain joins TRBV6-5 to TRBJ2-7; TRBD2 aligns across 7 bases. The CDR3 runs to 15 residues. Trimming cost V 0 bases and J 4 bases; bases outside gene matches: 6. Germline V gene sequence: CDR1 MNHEY, CDR2 SVGAGI. CDR3 loop: CASSYSSLAAYEQYF. The CDR3 DNA sequence: TGTGCCAGCAGTTACTCGTCCCTAGCGGCTTACGAGCAGTACTTC.

The J gene is TRBJ2-3, the V gene TRBV20-1; D is unresolved. Trimming shortened V by 3 bases and J by 1 base, and 8 bases separated the two germline ends. This CDR3 comprises 13 residues. Germline assignment: CDR1 DFQATT and CDR2 SNEGSKA (reference sequence). The DNA of the CDR3 is TGCAGTGCTAGTGTCTATCGCACAGATACGCAGTATTTT. This encodes CSASVYRTDTQYF.

The rearrangement uses TRBV7-2 and TRBJ1-3; D gene unclear. The germline gives CDR1 SGHTA, CDR2 FQGNSA. V was pared by 2 bases and J by 0 bases, with 8 bases between. The CDR3 is 15 residues long. CDR3 DNA: TGTGCCAGCAGCTTATCGGTAAACTCTGGAAACACCATATATTTT. Its protein is CASSLSVNSGNTIYF.

The V and J genes are TRBV10-1 and TRBJ2-3; 7 bases are shared with TRBD1. V trimming: 10 bases; J trimming: 0 bases; junction bases outside the gene matches: 10. Germline values: CDR1 WNHNN, CDR2 SYGVQD (reference sequence). This CDR3 is 15 amino acids long. For the CDR3, the DNA is TGCGCCAAGGGATTGGGGGACAGTAGCACAGATACGCAGTATTTT. Its translation: CAKGLGDSSTDTQYF.